This T cell receptor beta chain was observed in a study of OX40 agonist ivuxolimab in advanced cancers. Note on this clone: Its matching antigen is unknown.

The CDR3 length is 13 residues. The V and J ends lost 7 bases and 5 bases respectively, with 12 bases between them. The germline V gene encodes CDR1 SNHLY and CDR2 FYNNEI. The study's findings and limits: At doses 0.1 to 3.0 mg/kg, CD4+ and CD8+ clones expanded. People who partly responded at 0.1-3.0 mg/kg had some of the least clonal expansion seen.

The table came from immunoSEQ multiplex PCR; TCRdb's copy has only in-frame clones and leaves some out. This table holds around 61,000 clones, approximately 82% found once. This sequence was found in an adult with an advanced solid tumor such as melanoma, head and neck, liver or kidney cancer. The material sequenced was CD4+ or CD8+ T cells sorted from blood, taken in a trial of the OX40 agonist ivuxolimab. The V and J genes are TRBV2 and TRBJ2-1; no firm D call. The CDR3 DNA reads as TGTGCCAGCATTGACCAATTAAACAATGAGCAGTTCTTC. Its protein product is CASIDQLNNEQFF. The full variable domain, its missing parts supplied by reference TRBV2 and TRBJ2-1, is EPEVTQTPSHQVTQMGQEVILRCVPISNHLYFYWYRQILGQKVEFLVSFYNNEISEKSEIFDDQFSVERPDGSNFTLKIRSTKLEDSAMYFCASIDQLNNEQFFGPGTRLTVL.